The clone carrying this T cell receptor beta chain appeared a single time. Antigen: not known. This sample was taken from a study of a mutant IDH1 vaccine in newly diagnosed glioma. Assay: immunoSEQ multiplex PCR; the TCRdb copy retains only in-frame clones and omits some. The sample has 50,000 to 65,000 clones; about 86% are singletons. The V and J ends lost 4 bases and 1 base respectively, with 14 bases between them. Germline CDR1 and CDR2: SGHRS and YFSETQ. This CDR3 is built from 16 residues. Findings of the study overall: Vaccine-induced responses were seen in 93.3% of patients, spanning several MHC alleles.

Time point reported: week 35, safety follow-up. Vaccinated patients received 300 ug of mutant IDH1 20-mer peptide per dose, with topical imiquimod. Patients underwent eight vaccinations, which took place in weeks 1, 3, 5, 7, 11, 15, 19 and 23. Material: PBMCs, obtained from a glioma patient whose treatment included an IDH1 peptide vaccine. This chain joins TRBV5-1 and TRBJ2-2; D uncertain. This TCR derives from a man aged 40-49 years with glioma. The CDR3 is CASSPGRLGNTGELFF. CDR3 coding DNA: TGCGCCAGCAGCCCTGGGCGGTTAGGGAACACCGGGGAGCTGTTTTTT.